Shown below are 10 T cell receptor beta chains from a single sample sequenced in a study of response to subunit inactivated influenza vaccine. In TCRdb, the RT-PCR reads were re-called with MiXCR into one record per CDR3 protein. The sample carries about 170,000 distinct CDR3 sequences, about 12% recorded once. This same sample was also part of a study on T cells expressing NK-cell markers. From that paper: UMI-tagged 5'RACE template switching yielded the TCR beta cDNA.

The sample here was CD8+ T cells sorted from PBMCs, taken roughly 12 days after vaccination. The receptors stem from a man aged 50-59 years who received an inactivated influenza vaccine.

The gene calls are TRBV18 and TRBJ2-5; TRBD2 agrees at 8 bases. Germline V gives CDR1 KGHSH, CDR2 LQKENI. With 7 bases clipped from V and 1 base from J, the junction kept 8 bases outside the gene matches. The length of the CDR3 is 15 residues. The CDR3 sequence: CASLTGTSLQETQYF. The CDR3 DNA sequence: TGTGCCAGCTTGACCGGGACTAGTCTCCAAGAGACCCAGTACTTC.

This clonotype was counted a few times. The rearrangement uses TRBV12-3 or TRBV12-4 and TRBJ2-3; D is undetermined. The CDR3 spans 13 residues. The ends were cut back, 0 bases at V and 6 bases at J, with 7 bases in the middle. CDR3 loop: CASSLARLDTQYF. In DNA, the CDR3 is TGTGCCAGCAGTTTAGCACGGTTGGATACGCAGTATTTT.

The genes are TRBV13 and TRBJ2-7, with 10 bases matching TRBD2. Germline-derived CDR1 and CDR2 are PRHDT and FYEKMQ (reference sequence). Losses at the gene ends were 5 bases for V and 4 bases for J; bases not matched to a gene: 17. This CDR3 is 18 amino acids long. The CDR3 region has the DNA TGTGCCAGCAGCCCTCAAGCGGGAGGGCTACCGGTCCCATACGAGCAGTACTTC. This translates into CASSPQAGGLPVPYEQYF.

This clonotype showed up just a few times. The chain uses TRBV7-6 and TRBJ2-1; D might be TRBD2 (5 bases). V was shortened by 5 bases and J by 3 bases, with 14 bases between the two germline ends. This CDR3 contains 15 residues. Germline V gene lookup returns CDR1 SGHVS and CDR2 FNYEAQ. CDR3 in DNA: TGTGCCAGCAGCCTTCTGAGGGCGGACTACAATGAGCAGTTCTTC. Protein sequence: CASSLLRADYNEQFF.

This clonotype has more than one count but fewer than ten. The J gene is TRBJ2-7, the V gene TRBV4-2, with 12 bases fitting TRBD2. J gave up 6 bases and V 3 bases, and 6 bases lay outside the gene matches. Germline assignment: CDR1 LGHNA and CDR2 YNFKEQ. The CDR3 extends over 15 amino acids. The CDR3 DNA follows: TGTGCCAGCAGCCACCTTCAACTAGCGGGAGGCGAGCAGTACTTC. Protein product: CASSHLQLAGGEQYF.

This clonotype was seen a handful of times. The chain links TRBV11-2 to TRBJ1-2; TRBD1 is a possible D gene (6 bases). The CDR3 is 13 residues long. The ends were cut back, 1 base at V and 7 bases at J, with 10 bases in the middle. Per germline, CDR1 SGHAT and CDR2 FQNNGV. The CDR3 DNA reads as TGTGCCAGCAGCTTAGTAGGGGGTTCTGGCTACACCTTC. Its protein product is CASSLVGGSGYTF.

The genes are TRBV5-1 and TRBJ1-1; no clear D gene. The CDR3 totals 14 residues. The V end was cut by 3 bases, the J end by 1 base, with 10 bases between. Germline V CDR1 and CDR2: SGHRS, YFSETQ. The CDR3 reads CASSWRGSNTEAFF. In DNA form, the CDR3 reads TGCGCCAGCAGCTGGCGGGGTTCGAACACTGAAGCTTTCTTT. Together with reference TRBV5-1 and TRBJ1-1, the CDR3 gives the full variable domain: KAGVTQTPRYLIKTRGQQVTLSCSPISGHRSVSWYQQTPGQGLQFLFEYFSETQRNKGNFPGRFSGRQFSNSRSEMNVSTLELGDSALYLCASSWRGSNTEAFFGQGTRLTVV.

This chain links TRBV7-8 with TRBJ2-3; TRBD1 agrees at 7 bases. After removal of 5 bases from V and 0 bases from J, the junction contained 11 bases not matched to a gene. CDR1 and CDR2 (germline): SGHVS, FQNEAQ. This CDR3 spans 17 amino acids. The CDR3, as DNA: TGTGCCAGCAGCGGGGACAGATACTACTATAGCACAGATACGCAGTATTTT. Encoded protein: CASSGDRYYYSTDTQYF. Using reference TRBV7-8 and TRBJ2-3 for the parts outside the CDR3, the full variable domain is GAGVSQSPRYKVAKRGQDVALRCDPISGHVSLFWYQQALGQGPEFLTYFQNEAQLDKSGLPSDRFFAERPEGSVSTLKIQRTQQEDSAVYLCASSGDRYYYSTDTQYFGPGTRLTVL.

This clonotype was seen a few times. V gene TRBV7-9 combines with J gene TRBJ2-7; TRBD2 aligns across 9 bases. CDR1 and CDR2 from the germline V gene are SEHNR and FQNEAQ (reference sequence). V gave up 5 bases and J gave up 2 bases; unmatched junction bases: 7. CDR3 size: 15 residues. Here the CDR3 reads CASSKTSGLPYEQYF. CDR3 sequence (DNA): TGTGCCAGCAGCAAGACTAGCGGCCTCCCCTACGAGCAGTACTTC.

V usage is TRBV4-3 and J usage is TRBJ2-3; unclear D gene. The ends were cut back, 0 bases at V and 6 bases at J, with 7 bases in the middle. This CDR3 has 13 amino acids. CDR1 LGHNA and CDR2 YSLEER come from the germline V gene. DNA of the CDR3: TGCGCCAGCAGCCAAGATTGGTTTGATACGCAGTATTTT. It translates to CASSQDWFDTQYF.